The next 12 T cell receptor beta chains were all read from a single sample in a study of chemoradiotherapy in HPV16-positive cancers. Assay used: immunoSEQ multiplex PCR; TCRdb lists only in-frame clones, some missing. Here the sample spans some 5,400 clones, about three quarters being singletons. This material was acquired from a patient who underwent chemoradiotherapy. Every receptor here comes from a human donor with HPV-associated anogenital cancer.

The chain couples TRBV29-1 to TRBJ1-1, with a weak D call TRBD1 (5 bases). The CDR3 extends over 12 amino acids. With 5 bases removed from V and 10 bases from J, the gap between germline ends came to 17 bases. Germline lookup yields CDR1 SQVTM and CDR2 ANQGSEA. The CDR3 DNA is TGCAGCGTTTTGGGCTCGGGGGGTTCAGCTTTCTTT. Translating it yields CSVLGSGGSAFF.

The V and J genes are TRBV18 and TRBJ1-3; D not resolved. The CDR3 spans 16 residues. The V end was cut by 3 bases, the J end by 0 bases, with 12 bases between. Germline V gives CDR1 KGHSH, CDR2 LQKENI. The CDR3 loop is CASSPTSLGSGNTIYF. The CDR3 coding sequence is TGTGCCAGCTCACCGACCTCTCTCGGCTCTGGAAACACCATATATTTT. Looking up the rest from reference TRBV18 and TRBJ1-3 gives the full variable domain: NAGVMQNPRHLVRRRGQEARLRCSPMKGHSHVYWYRQLPEEGLKFMVYLQKENIIDESGMPKERFSAEFPKEGPSILRIQQVVRGDSAAYFCASSPTSLGSGNTIYFGEGSWLTVV.

The gene calls are TRBV4-3 and TRBJ2-1; D gene ambiguous. Germline V gives CDR1 LGHNA, CDR2 YSLEER. Between the trimmed V and J ends, which lost 2 bases and 6 bases, there was a span of 14 bases. The CDR3 consists of 15 residues. CDR3 protein: CASSQYAISINEQFF. DNA for the CDR3: TGCGCCAGCAGCCAATATGCAATTTCGATCAATGAGCAGTTCTTC.

This sequence joins TRBV28 and TRBJ2-4; a weak D match, TRBD1 (5 bases). The CDR3 loop spans 14 amino acids. V dropped 2 bases and J dropped 0 bases, with 5 bases sitting between them. Germline CDR1 MDHEN, CDR2 SYDVKM. Here the CDR3 reads CASSLRGAKNIQYF. The CDR3 DNA reads TGTGCCAGCAGTTTAAGGGGAGCCAAAAACATTCAGTACTTC. Looking up the rest from reference TRBV28 and TRBJ2-4 gives the full variable domain: DVKVTQSSRYLVKRTGEKVFLECVQDMDHENMFWYRQDPGLGLRLIYFSYDVKMKEKGDIPEGYSVSREKKERFSLILESASTNQTSMYLCASSLRGAKNIQYFGAGTRLSVL.

V and J are TRBV29-1 and TRBJ2-6; D is possibly TRBD1 (5 bases). Germline V CDR1 and CDR2: SQVTM, ANQGSEA. The CDR3 sequence is 20 residues long. V lost 0 bases and J 0 bases, leaving 21 bases between the germline ends. CDR3 in amino acids: CSVEDWSQGEVISGANVLTF. Here the CDR3 DNA reads TGCAGCGTTGAAGATTGGTCCCAGGGTGAGGTGATCTCTGGGGCCAACGTCCTGACTTTC. The entire variable domain, with the rest obtained from reference TRBV29-1 and TRBJ2-6, is as follows: SAVISQKPSRDICQRGTSLTIQCQVDSQVTMMFWYRQQPGQSLTLIATANQGSEATYESGFVIDKFPISRPNLTFSTLTVSNMSPEDSSIYLCSVEDWSQGEVISGANVLTFGAGSRLTVL.

In this sample, this clone turned up a few times. This chain links TRBV18 with TRBJ1-1, with D possibly matching TRBD1 (5 bases). Germline V gene sequence: CDR1 KGHSH, CDR2 LQKENI. The ends were cut back, 2 bases at V and 1 base at J, with 14 bases in the middle. CDR3 length: 16 residues. DNA for the CDR3: TGTGCCAGCTCACCAAATAACGAGGGGCCGAACACTGAAGCTTTCTTT. This codes for CASSPNNEGPNTEAFF.

V gene TRBV2 combines with J gene TRBJ2-7, with TRBD2 identical over 10 bases. Trimming cost V 6 bases and J 3 bases; bases outside gene matches: 17. The CDR3 totals 18 residues. The germline V gene has CDR1 SNHLY and CDR2 FYNNEI. CDR3 in amino acids: CASSLWGASGGEIYEQYV. The CDR3, as DNA: TGTGCCAGCAGCCTTTGGGGGGCTAGCGGGGGCGAAATCTACGAGCAGTACGTC.

The chain employs TRBV4-1 and TRBJ2-7, with 10 bases lining up with TRBD2. The CDR3 is 16 residues long. Germline CDR1 MGHRA, CDR2 YSYEKL. V trimming: 1 base; J trimming: 7 bases; junction bases outside the gene matches: 10. The DNA of the CDR3 is TGCGCCAGCAGCCAAGGGGCTAGCGGGAGAGGACGGGAGCAGTACTTC. It codes for CASSQGASGRGREQYF.

The V and J genes are TRBV27 and TRBJ1-1; the D gene is possibly TRBD1 (5 bases). The CDR3 has 15 residues. Trimming left V 3 bases short and J 4 bases short, with 15 bases between. Germline assignment: CDR1 MNHEY and CDR2 SMNVEV (reference sequence). CDR3 coding DNA: TGTGCCAGCAGTTTTGGGGGATTTTCTGGCACTGAAGCTTTCTTT. Protein product: CASSFGGFSGTEAFF.

The V call is TRBV6-5, the J call TRBJ1-1; a weak D match, TRBD1 (6 bases). The CDR3 sequence is 13 residues long. Trimming pared 7 bases from V and 4 bases from J, leaving 13 bases between. Germline V gene data show CDR1 as MNHEY and CDR2 as SVGAGI. In nucleotides, the CDR3 is TGTGCCAGCAACCCGACAGGCTCCACTGAAGCTTTCTTT. The encoded protein is CASNPTGSTEAFF.

This rearrangement joins TRBV2 to TRBJ1-4; possible D gene TRBD1, 5 bases. V gave up 5 bases and J gave up 8 bases, with 18 bases separating them. There are 15 residues in the CDR3. In germline, CDR1 is SNHLY, CDR2 FYNNEI. CDR3: CASSPPGLRKEKLFF. In DNA form, the CDR3 reads TGTGCCAGCAGTCCTCCGGGACTACGGAAGGAAAAACTGTTTTTT.

CDR3 coding DNA: TGTGCCAGCAGCTTTGATGCGGCAACTAACTATGGCTACACCTTC. Residues: CASSFDAATNYGYTF. The chain combines TRBV11-3 with TRBJ1-2; no clear D. The CDR3 has 15 residues. V was shortened by 3 bases and J by 0 bases, with 11 bases between the two germline ends. Germline lookup yields CDR1 SGHNT and CDR2 YENEEA. Looking up the rest from reference TRBV11-3 and TRBJ1-2 gives the full variable domain: EAGVVQSPRYKIIEKKQPVAFWCNPISGHNTLYWYLQNLGQGPELLIRYENEEAVDDSQLPKDRFSAERLKGVDSTLKIQPAELGDSAVYLCASSFDAATNYGYTFGSGTRLTVV.